These 13 T cell receptor beta chains were sequenced from one sample in a study of regulatory T cells in long-lasting Graves disease. Library construction for TCR beta used iRepertoire HTBI primers and Arm-PCR of CDR3 regions. TCRdb redid the calling of the multiplex PCR reads with MiXCR, one entry per CDR3 protein. The data contain fewer than 450,000 distinct CDR3 sequences, 15% of them seen just once; the ten biggest clones take up approximately 7.8%. Regarding time point: newly diagnosed GD, antithyroid drugs for less than 3 months. Generation of the TCR library employed RNA extracted from PBMCs. The same specimen was also included in a second study, on T cells in Graves' hyperthyroidism and ophthalmopathy.

The sample was peripheral blood mononuclear cells (PBMCs), taken at new diagnosis, from a patient treated with antithyroid drugs. These receptor sequences come from a woman between 40 and 55 years old with Graves disease.

This clonotype was counted only a few times. The chain has TRBV12-3 or TRBV12-4 and TRBJ1-4, with a possible D match to TRBD1 (6 bases). Trimming stripped 3 bases from V and 5 bases from J, with 19 bases between. The length of the CDR3 is 17 residues. The CDR3: CASSFKGYGQSNEKLFF. CDR3 coding DNA: TGTGCCAGCAGTTTTAAGGGATATGGACAGAGCAATGAAAAACTGTTTTTT.

This clonotype has at least ten counts. This rearrangement joins TRBV5-1 to TRBJ2-2; D gene unclear. The V end lost 0 bases, the J end lost 1 base, and 7 bases lay between the germline ends. CDR1 is SGHRS and CDR2 is YFSETQ in the germline V gene. The CDR3 runs to 15 residues. The CDR3 is CASSLESGNTGELFF. In DNA form, the CDR3 reads TGCGCCAGCAGCTTGGAGTCGGGGAACACCGGGGAGCTGTTTTTT.

This clonotype was counted ten times or more. The chain recombines TRBV19 with TRBJ2-5; 8 bases map to TRBD1. Germline V gene lookup returns CDR1 LNHDA and CDR2 SQIVND (reference sequence). Trimming took 1 base from V and 0 from J; bases not matched to a gene: 4. The CDR3 is made up of 16 amino acids. The CDR3 DNA reads TGTGCCAGTAGTATAGGGCTGACAGGGGACCAAGAGACCCAGTACTTC. Amino acid sequence: CASSIGLTGDQETQYF.

This clonotype was seen only a few times. The chain combines TRBV20-1 with TRBJ2-2; TRBD2 matches at 7 bases. Trimming cost V 3 bases and J 5 bases; bases outside gene matches: 3. This CDR3 is 13 amino acids long. In germline, CDR1 is DFQATT, CDR2 SNEGSKA (reference sequence). As DNA, the CDR3 is TGCAGTGCTAGCGGGACTATGACCGGGGAGCTGTTTTTT. It encodes CSASGTMTGELFF.

This clonotype was seen at least ten times. This chain links TRBV3-1 with TRBJ2-5; no reliable D call. V shed 3 bases and J shed 1 base, with 6 bases lying between them. Germline values: CDR1 LGHDT, CDR2 YNNKEL (reference sequence). The CDR3 runs to 13 residues. CDR3 sequence reads: CASSQYRQETQYF. The CDR3 DNA reads as TGTGCCAGCAGCCAGTACCGCCAAGAGACCCAGTACTTC.

This clonotype showed up just a few times. The rearrangement uses TRBV19 and TRBJ1-2; weak D call: TRBD1 (6 bases). The CDR3 consists of 15 residues. V lost 5 bases and J 2 bases, leaving 15 bases between the germline ends. Looked up from germline, CDR1 is LNHDA and CDR2 is SQIVND (reference sequence). The DNA for the CDR3 is TGTGCCAGTAGTTTCCGGGACACCACCAACTATGGCTACACCTTC. Its protein is CASSFRDTTNYGYTF.

Ten or more counts support this clonotype. This rearrangement joins TRBV7-8 to TRBJ2-1; tentatively, D is TRBD2 (6 bases). Looked up from germline, CDR1 is SGHVS and CDR2 is FQNEAQ. The V end was cut by 2 bases, the J end by 0 bases, with 8 bases between. CDR3 length equals 15 residues. The chain's CDR3 is CASSLSSASYNEQFF. The DNA of the CDR3 is TGTGCCAGCAGCTTATCTAGCGCCTCCTACAATGAGCAGTTCTTC. Full variable domain (rest looked up from reference TRBV7-8 and TRBJ2-1): GAGVSQSPRYKVAKRGQDVALRCDPISGHVSLFWYQQALGQGPEFLTYFQNEAQLDKSGLPSDRFFAERPEGSVSTLKIQRTQQEDSAVYLCASSLSSASYNEQFFGPGTRLTVL.

This clonotype showed up just a few times. The genes are TRBV27 and TRBJ1-4, with 7 bases matching TRBD1. CDR3 size: 16 residues. V gave up 6 bases and J gave up 2 bases; unmatched junction bases: 9. CDR1 and CDR2 from the germline V gene are MNHEY and SMNVEV (reference sequence). CDR3 sequence (DNA): TGTGCCAGCAGATGGGACAGTTTAGCGACTAATGAAAAACTGTTTTTT. Translating it yields CASRWDSLATNEKLFF.

This clonotype came up many times. The CDR3 region has the DNA TGTGCCAGCAGCCGGATGGACATCTCCTATGGCTACACCTTC. Its translation: CASSRMDISYGYTF. V is TRBV6-1 and J is TRBJ1-2; a weak D match, TRBD1 (5 bases). The ends were cut back, 6 bases at V and 4 bases at J, with 15 bases in the middle. The CDR3 contains 14 residues. Germline lookup yields CDR1 MNHNS and CDR2 SASEGT.

This clonotype was recorded many times. The V call is TRBV7-9, the J call TRBJ2-7, with 10 bases matching TRBD1. Germline loops: CDR1 SEHNR, CDR2 FQNEAQ (reference sequence). CDR3 size: 13 residues. Trimming cost V 6 bases and J 4 bases; bases outside gene matches: 3. CDR3 in amino acids: CASSSDRGYEQYF. CDR3 DNA sequence: TGTGCCAGCAGTTCGGACAGGGGGTACGAGCAGTACTTC.

This clonotype was recorded a few times. A read error may be the cause here, since a much bigger clone is one base away. The rearrangement joins TRBV12-3 or TRBV12-4 to TRBJ2-2, with D unresolved. Trimming removed 3 bases from V and 3 bases from J, with 5 bases in between. The CDR3 totals 13 residues. The CDR3 sequence: CASSLQYTGELFF. In nucleotides, the CDR3 is TGTGCCAGCAGTTTGCAGTACACCGGGGAGCTGTTTTTT.

This clonotype was seen ten or more times. The rearrangement links TRBV27 to TRBJ2-2, with 8 bases fitting TRBD2. The ends lost 7 bases at V and 0 bases at J; junction bases unmatched: 4. Germline V lookup: CDR1 MNHEY, CDR2 SMNVEV (reference sequence). The CDR3 runs 15 residues. CDR3 nucleotides: TGTGCCAGCACCCGTAGCGGGACGAACACCGGGGAGCTGTTTTTT. Translating gives CASTRSGTNTGELFF.

This clonotype was counted at least ten times. The rearrangement joins TRBV2 to TRBJ1-5; D may be TRBD1 (6 bases). CDR3 length: 13 amino acids. Germline CDR1 and CDR2: SNHLY and FYNNEI. V dropped 4 bases and J dropped 9 bases, with 13 bases sitting between them. The CDR3 nucleotides are TGTGCCAGCAGTGTCGGCAGGGGATGGCCCCAGCATTTT. Translated, it gives CASSVGRGWPQHF.